This TCR beta chain was identified during a study of T cell responses to AZD1222 COVID-19 vaccine. The study, taken as a whole, reports: AZD1222 recipients seropositive at baseline numbered only five to seven. Clonal diversity may have been underestimated in mostly white British donors. Spike-specific TCR repertoires showed rising breadth and depth after two AZD1222 doses.

About this clone itself: Its antigen is still unknown.

Repertoires were generated with immunoSEQ multiplex PCR, while TCRdb's copy carries only in-frame clones and drops some. The sample holds 130,000 to 150,000 clones, 85% to 95% seen once. Trimming removed 5 bases from V and 7 bases from J; junction bases left unmatched: 11. Per germline, CDR1 SGHNT and CDR2 YYREEE (reference sequence). CDR3 size: 14 residues. The TCR was taken from an adult in good health. The genes are TRBV5-4 and TRBJ2-7; 8 bases are a match to TRBD2. The sequencing here drew on peripheral blood, taken on day 0 of MenACWY control vaccination. In nucleotides, the CDR3 is TGTGCCAGCAGGTTAGCGGGATCCACTGGGGAGCAGTACTTC. Its translation: CASRLAGSTGEQYF.